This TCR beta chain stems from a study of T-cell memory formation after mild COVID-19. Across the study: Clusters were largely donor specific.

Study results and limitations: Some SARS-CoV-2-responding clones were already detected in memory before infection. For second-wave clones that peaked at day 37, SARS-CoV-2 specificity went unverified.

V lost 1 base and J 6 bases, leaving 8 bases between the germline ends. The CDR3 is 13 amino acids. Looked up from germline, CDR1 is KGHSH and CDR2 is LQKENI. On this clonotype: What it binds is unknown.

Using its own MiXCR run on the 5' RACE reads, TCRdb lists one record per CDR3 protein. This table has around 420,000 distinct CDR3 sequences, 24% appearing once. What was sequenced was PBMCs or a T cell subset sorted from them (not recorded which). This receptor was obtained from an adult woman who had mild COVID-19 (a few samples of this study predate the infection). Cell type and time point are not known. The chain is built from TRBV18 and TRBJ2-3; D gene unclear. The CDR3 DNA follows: TGTGCCAGCTCACCACGGAGTCTGGATACGCAGTATTTT. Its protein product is CASSPRSLDTQYF.